This T cell receptor beta chain derives from a study of cytomegalovirus exposure and HLA in healthy donors. Findings and caveats of the study: Previously analyzed data showed that most TCR beta V segments were productive at a frequency of about 87% or about 30%. A later analysis showed that HLA-associated TCR beta chains had undergone more clonal expansion than equally common others. Researchers reported in a later analysis that common viral pathogens appeared linked to several top clusters.

The CDR3 extends over 14 amino acids. V dropped 2 bases and J dropped 6; count of bases not matched to a gene: 1. CDR1 is SGHRS, CDR2 YFSETQ, per germline. The PCR was carried out with 60 Vbeta primers and 13 Jbeta primers. Produced via immunoSEQ multiplex PCR; TCRdb's table is partial and in-frame only. The repertoire holds 90,000 to 150,000 clones, with roughly 78% as singletons. Points on this clone: Its antigen is not identified.

Sequencing input: PBMCs. The TCR sequence derives from a woman between 25 and 40 years old in good health and CMV-seropositive. This chain connects TRBV5-1 to TRBJ2-2, with TRBD1 matching 10 bases. This CDR3 reads CASSLGQGAGELFF. Here the CDR3 DNA reads TGCGCCAGCAGCTTAGGACAGGGGGCCGGGGAGCTGTTTTTT.